A single sample gave rise to the 20 T cell receptor beta chains below, sequenced in a study of shared clonotypes between healthy human individuals. Naive-designated CD8 cells lacked CD45RO, were positively enriched for CCR7, and omitted terminally differentiated effector memory CD45RA+ cells. Repertoires were generated with immunoSEQ multiplex PCR, while TCRdb's copy carries only in-frame clones and drops some. The sample lists about 820,000 clones, 80% to 95% seen once, with less than 25% in the top ten. The sequencing input was naive CD8+ T cells sorted from blood. The receptors here all came from a man between 25 and 39 years old in good health.

The genes are TRBV25-1 and TRBJ2-7; D remains ambiguous. The ends were cut back, 2 bases at V and 6 bases at J, with 11 bases in the middle. Per the germline V gene, CDR1 is MGHDK and CDR2 is SYGVNS. This CDR3 has 13 residues. The CDR3 DNA follows: TGTGCCAGCAGTGAACTCCGTCTAGGCGAGCAGTACTTC. Its protein is CASSELRLGEQYF.

The chain links TRBV4-1 to TRBJ1-4; 10 bases align to TRBD1. The CDR3 covers 17 residues. Germline CDR1 MGHRA, CDR2 YSYEKL. V lost 1 base and J lost 6; bases outside the gene matches: 8. CDR3 sequence (DNA): TGCGCCAGCAGCCAAGCCCCTCCCGGGACAGGGGATGAAAAACTGTTTTTT. Its protein product is CASSQAPPGTGDEKLFF.

The chain uses TRBV18 and TRBJ2-7; either TRBD1 or TRBD2 may fit D (5 bases each). The CDR3 is made up of 13 amino acids. Trimming left V 5 bases short and J 3 bases short, with 11 bases between. Germline-derived CDR1 and CDR2 are KGHSH and LQKENI. The CDR3 here is CASSGTGNYEQYF. The CDR3 region has the DNA TGTGCCAGCTCAGGGACGGGGAACTACGAGCAGTACTTC. The full variable domain, completed using reference TRBV18 and TRBJ2-7, is NAGVMQNPRHLVRRRGQEARLRCSPMKGHSHVYWYRQLPEEGLKFMVYLQKENIIDESGMPKERFSAEFPKEGPSILRIQQVVRGDSAAYFCASSGTGNYEQYFGPGTRLTVT.

This chain links TRBV27 with TRBJ2-2; D not certain. Germline V gives CDR1 MNHEY, CDR2 SMNVEV (reference sequence). The CDR3 sequence is 13 residues long. The ends were cut back, 2 bases at V and 4 bases at J, with 5 bases in the middle. The CDR3 loop reads CASSLQVTGELFF. CDR3 DNA sequence: TGTGCCAGCAGTTTACAGGTCACCGGGGAGCTGTTTTTT.

The table lists this clone with a count of one. Other DNA sequences in this specimen translate into the identical CDR3. The V gene is TRBV27, the J gene TRBJ2-7, with 8 nucleotides matching TRBD2. The J segment lost 4 bases and the V segment lost 5 bases, leaving 4 bases of the junction unmatched. The CDR3 runs to 13 residues. In germline, CDR1 is MNHEY, CDR2 SMNVEV (reference sequence). CDR3 DNA: TGTGCCAGCAGTAGCGGACTAGCTTACGAGCAGTACTTC. Translating gives CASSSGLAYEQYF.

The V gene is TRBV27, the J gene TRBJ2-7; 7 nucleotides agree with TRBD2. V was pared by 0 bases and J by 4 bases, with 6 bases of the junction left unmatched. CDR3 length: 15 amino acids. Looked up from germline, CDR1 is MNHEY and CDR2 is SMNVEV (reference sequence). The CDR3 coding sequence is TGTGCCAGCAGTTTATCCCCGACTAGCAGGTACGAGCAGTACTTC. Translating gives CASSLSPTSRYEQYF.

The chain combines TRBV18 with TRBJ1-2, with 7 bases fitting TRBD1. This CDR3 comprises 14 residues. Unmatched junction bases numbered 2, after V lost 0 bases and J lost 4 bases. Per germline, CDR1 KGHSH and CDR2 LQKENI. The CDR3 region is CASSPPGQSYGYTF. In nucleotides, the CDR3 is TGTGCCAGCTCACCACCGGGACAGTCCTATGGCTACACCTTC. Full variable domain (outside the CDR3, taken from reference TRBV18 and TRBJ1-2): NAGVMQNPRHLVRRRGQEARLRCSPMKGHSHVYWYRQLPEEGLKFMVYLQKENIIDESGMPKERFSAEFPKEGPSILRIQQVVRGDSAAYFCASSPPGQSYGYTFGSGTRLTVV.

This chain links TRBV4-1 with TRBJ2-7, with 7 bases fitting TRBD1. J gave up 5 bases and V 2 bases, and 3 bases lay outside the gene matches. Germline CDR1 reads MGHRA; CDR2 reads YSYEKL. This CDR3 comprises 13 residues. The CDR3 region has the DNA TGCGCCAGCAGCCAAATAGGGGGCAACGAGCAGTACTTC. Translation gives CASSQIGGNEQYF.

Points on this clone: Other DNA sequences in the same sample also yield this CDR3. The CDR3 bases are TGTGCCAGCAGCTTAGCATTCGAGCAGTACTTC. Its translation: CASSLAFEQYF. The chain uses TRBV7-9 and TRBJ2-7; D call uncertain. CDR1 is SEHNR, CDR2 FQNEAQ, per germline (reference sequence). The V gene lost 0 bases and the J gene lost 6 bases, with 3 bases spanning the gap. This CDR3 is 11 amino acids long.

The rearrangement joins TRBV11-3 to TRBJ2-3; 8 bases agree with TRBD1. Germline loops: CDR1 SGHNT, CDR2 YENEEA. After removal of 7 bases from V and 2 bases from J, the junction contained 2 bases not matched to a gene. The CDR3 totals 13 residues. This CDR3 is CASTGQDTDTQYF. CDR3 coding DNA: TGTGCCAGCACGGGACAGGACACAGATACGCAGTATTTT.

This chain joins TRBV7-9 and TRBJ2-2, with TRBD2 matching 8 bases. V trimming: 2 bases; J trimming: 6 bases; junction bases outside the gene matches: 8. Germline CDR1 and CDR2: SEHNR and FQNEAQ (reference sequence). The CDR3 has 16 residues. The CDR3 DNA sequence: TGTGCCAGCAGCTTATACCCCCGACTAGCGTCCGGGGAGCTGTTTTTT. Translated, it gives CASSLYPRLASGELFF.

The chain carries TRBV5-8 and TRBJ2-3; perhaps TRBD2 as D (6 bases). V was cut by 1 base and J by 2 bases, with 11 bases left in between. This CDR3 spans 15 amino acids. Per germline, CDR1 SGHTS and CDR2 YDEGEE. The CDR3 DNA sequence: TGTGCCAGCAGCTTGCGTCGGGAGTTCACAGATACGCAGTATTTT. This codes for CASSLRREFTDTQYF.

The V call is TRBV19, the J call TRBJ2-1; D perhaps matches TRBD2 (5 bases). Germline V gene lookup returns CDR1 LNHDA and CDR2 SQIVND (reference sequence). The V end was cut by 2 bases, the J end by 5 bases, with 16 bases between. This CDR3 contains 16 residues. Here the CDR3 reads CASSILGHLADNEQFF. The CDR3 coding sequence is TGTGCCAGTAGTATATTGGGCCATCTAGCCGACAATGAGCAGTTCTTC.

This chain uses TRBV27 with TRBJ2-1; weak D call: TRBD1 (5 bases). The V gene's germline CDR1 is MNHEY and CDR2 SMNVEV (reference sequence). The CDR3 spans 12 residues. V dropped 5 bases and J dropped 5 bases, with 7 bases sitting between them. The CDR3 region has the DNA TGTGCCAGCAGTCAACAGGACAATGAGCAGTTCTTC. It is translated as CASSQQDNEQFF.

The genes are TRBV7-8 and TRBJ2-1, with D possibly matching TRBD2 (6 bases). This CDR3 is 14 amino acids long. V was pared by 0 bases and J by 6 bases, with 9 bases between. Germline loops: CDR1 SGHVS, CDR2 FQNEAQ. Here the CDR3 DNA reads TGTGCCAGCAGCTTAGCGGGAGGTGGCAATGAGCAGTTCTTC. Amino acid sequence: CASSLAGGGNEQFF.

J is TRBJ2-1 and V is TRBV7-8; no definite D call. Germline CDR1 and CDR2: SGHVS and FQNEAQ. The V and J ends lost 10 bases and 0 bases respectively, with 22 bases between them. This CDR3 is built from 17 residues. DNA of the CDR3: TGTGCCACCTTCGACCGGTTTAGCCAGCCCTCCTACAATGAGCAGTTCTTC. Residues: CATFDRFSQPSYNEQFF.

The chain couples TRBV28 to TRBJ1-1; no clear D gene. Germline V gene data show CDR1 as MDHEN and CDR2 as SYDVKM. V was clipped by 4 bases and J by 1 base, with 7 bases between them. The CDR3 totals 13 residues. CDR3 DNA sequence: TGTGCCAGCAGTTATAATCGGAACACTGAAGCTTTCTTT. Encoded protein: CASSYNRNTEAFF.

The chain couples TRBV28 to TRBJ1-4; a possible D gene is TRBD1 (6 bases). The ends were cut back, 6 bases at V and 7 bases at J, with 27 bases in the middle. The CDR3 runs 18 residues. Germline CDR1 reads MDHEN; CDR2 reads SYDVKM. CDR3 DNA: TGTGCCAGCAGGGTTACAGGGATAGGCCTTTCCAAGGGTGAAAAACTGTTTTTT. It specifies CASRVTGIGLSKGEKLFF.

The V gene is TRBV15, the J gene TRBJ2-5; TRBD1 matches at 7 bases. CDR1 LNHNV and CDR2 YYDKDF come from the germline V gene (reference sequence). With V trimmed by 3 bases and J by 1 base, 5 bases remained unmatched. The CDR3 runs to 15 residues. CDR3 bases: TGTGCCACCAGCAGGGACAGGTTGTCCCAAGAGACCCAGTACTTC. Residues: CATSRDRLSQETQYF.

The V gene is TRBV28, the J gene TRBJ2-5, with 10 bases that match TRBD1. This CDR3 has 16 residues. V lost 6 bases to trimming and J lost 2 bases; unmatched junction nucleotides: 9. Germline V gives CDR1 MDHEN, CDR2 SYDVKM. DNA of the CDR3: TGTGCCAGCAGCTCACGACAGGGGGCGGTTCAAGAGACCCAGTACTTC. It codes for CASSSRQGAVQETQYF.